The source of this T cell receptor beta chain is a study of T cells in Graves' hyperthyroidism and ophthalmopathy. CDR3 size: 12 residues. Trimming took 6 bases from V and 1 from J, leaving 7 bases between them. In germline, CDR1 is SNHLY, CDR2 FYNNEI. RNA transcripts provided the source from which TCR beta CDR3 regions were amplified. An initial round of RT-PCR targeting the TCR CDR3 relied on the HTBI primer set. Each CDR3 protein gets one entry after TCRdb re-called the multiplex PCR reads with MiXCR. Among about 300,000 distinct CDR3 sequences, approximately 18% were seen once, and the ten largest hold roughly 39%. Many counts were recorded for this clonotype.

Sample: blood. The sequence derives from a man in his fifties with Graves' ophthalmopathy. This chain joins TRBV2 and TRBJ2-7; D not resolved. The CDR3 DNA is TGTGCCAGCAGGGTGAAGTCCTACGAGCAGTACTTC. The encoded protein is CASRVKSYEQYF.